The sequence of this TCR beta chain was determined in a study of blood T cell repertoires in COVID-19. Overall study: Some COVID-19 samples were acute and others convalescent; all came from the United States, Italy and Spain.

A single count supports this clone. Those who participated ranged in age from about 18 to 89 years and resided in some 24 US areas. There are 16 residues in the CDR3. The ends lost 3 bases at V and 0 bases at J; junction bases unmatched: 7. Germline loops: CDR1 SGHTS, CDR2 YDEGEE. The assay was immunoSEQ multiplex PCR, and TCRdb's table has in-frame clones only and misses some. Of around 250,000 clones in the sample, approximately 90% were seen once. V and J are TRBV5-8 and TRBJ2-7; 9 bases are a match to TRBD1. This receptor was identified in a human donor in a cohort exposed to, infected with or recovered from COVID-19 (not recorded which). The donor label of this sample is uncertain. Sequences were obtained from PBMCs or T cells enriched from blood (not recorded which). This CDR3 reads CASSYSGTGSSYEQYF. In DNA, the CDR3 is TGTGCCAGCAGCTATTCCGGGACAGGGAGCTCCTACGAGCAGTACTTC.